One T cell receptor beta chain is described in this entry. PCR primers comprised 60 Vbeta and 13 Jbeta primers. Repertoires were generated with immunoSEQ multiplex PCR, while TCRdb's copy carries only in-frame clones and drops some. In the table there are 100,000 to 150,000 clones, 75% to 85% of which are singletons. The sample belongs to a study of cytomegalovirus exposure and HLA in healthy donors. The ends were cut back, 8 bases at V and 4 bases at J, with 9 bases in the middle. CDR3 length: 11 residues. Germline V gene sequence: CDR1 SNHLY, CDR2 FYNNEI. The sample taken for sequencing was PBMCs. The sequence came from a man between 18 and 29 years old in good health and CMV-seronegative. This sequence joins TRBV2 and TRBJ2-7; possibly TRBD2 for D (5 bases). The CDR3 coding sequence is TGTGCCAGCTCGAGGGATTACGAGCAGTACTTC. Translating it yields CASSRDYEQYF.